This entry lists 10 T cell receptor beta chains sequenced from one sample in a study of blood T cell repertoires in COVID-19. The method was immunoSEQ multiplex PCR; TCRdb's version includes in-frame clones alone and lacks a portion of them. The top ten hold approximately 9.3% of the sample, which has hundreds of thousands of clones, 85% to 90% seen once. The sequenced sample consisted of PBMCs or T cells enriched from blood (not recorded which). The receptors shown here come from a woman between 50 and 59 years old who had recovered from COVID-19.

The chain employs TRBV4-1 and TRBJ1-2, with D perhaps TRBD1 (6 bases). The CDR3 consists of 13 residues. Per germline, CDR1 MGHRA and CDR2 YSYEKL. V shed 4 bases and J shed 7 bases, with 13 bases lying between them. The CDR3 DNA reads TGCGCCAGCAGCCTGGACAGTTCTAGTGGCTACACCTTC. Its translation: CASSLDSSSGYTF.

This chain links TRBV28 with TRBJ1-3; D gene ambiguous. V was cut by 10 bases and J by 9 bases, with 16 bases left in between. The germline V gene encodes CDR1 MDHEN and CDR2 SYDVKM. The CDR3 totals 12 residues. The CDR3 sequence: CAIDNDGGTIYF. The CDR3 DNA reads TGTGCCATCGACAATGACGGTGGCACCATATATTTT.

The chain has TRBV20-1 and TRBJ1-5, with 11 positions matching TRBD1. The CDR3 sequence is 16 residues long. CDR1 is DFQATT and CDR2 is SNEGSKA in the germline V gene (reference sequence). Trimming removed 3 bases from V and 7 bases from J; junction bases left unmatched: 11. The CDR3 loop reads CSASQGGQGVRQPQHF. Here the CDR3 DNA reads TGCAGTGCTAGTCAAGGGGGACAGGGGGTCAGGCAGCCCCAGCATTTT.

This chain uses TRBV12-3 or TRBV12-4 with TRBJ1-2; 7 bases fit TRBD1. The V gene end was trimmed by 7 bases and the J gene end by 5 bases; junction bases not matched to a gene: 7. This CDR3 is built from 13 residues. The DNA for the CDR3 is TGTGCCAGCAATACTAGGGGACAGTATGGCTACACCTTC. As protein: CASNTRGQYGYTF.

The genes are TRBV4-2 and TRBJ1-1; D may be TRBD1 (6 bases). Deletions cut 5 bases from V and 4 bases from J, with 8 bases between. CDR1 is LGHNA, CDR2 YNFKEQ, per germline. The CDR3 covers 12 residues. In nucleotides, the CDR3 is TGTGCCAGCAGCGCACAGGGCACTGAAGCTTTCTTT. Protein sequence: CASSAQGTEAFF.

The CDR3 nucleotides read TGTGCCAGTAGTAGGGGACAGGCGGGTCATCAGCCCCAGCATTTT. Its protein is CASSRGQAGHQPQHF. This chain joins TRBV19 and TRBJ1-5; 8 nucleotides agree with TRBD1. The CDR3 spans 15 residues. The V gene end was trimmed by 4 bases and the J gene end by 5 bases; junction bases not matched to a gene: 7. Germline loops: CDR1 LNHDA, CDR2 SQIVND (reference sequence).

This chain links TRBV4-2 with TRBJ1-6; the D is unclear. This CDR3 has 15 amino acids. Trimming took off 1 base at V and 5 bases at J, with 9 bases between the two ends. Germline assignment: CDR1 LGHNA and CDR2 YNFKEQ. The CDR3 reads CASSQGGGNNSPLHF. As DNA, the CDR3 is TGTGCCAGCAGCCAAGGAGGAGGGAATAATTCACCCCTCCACTTT.

The rearrangement uses TRBV5-6 and TRBJ1-3; D remains unclear. The CDR3 is 13 amino acids. The germline V and J ends were trimmed by 0 bases and 4 bases, with 5 bases remaining between them. Germline CDR1 and CDR2: SGHDT and YYEEEE. CDR3 region: CASSLDWGNTIYF. DNA for the CDR3: TGTGCCAGCAGCTTGGACTGGGGAAACACCATATATTTT.

The chain recombines TRBV4-3 with TRBJ2-3; maybe TRBD2 (6 bases). With 0 bases removed from V and 1 base from J, the gap between germline ends came to 17 bases. Germline V lookup: CDR1 LGHNA, CDR2 YSLEER. This CDR3 contains 18 residues. The CDR3 region has the DNA TGCGCCAGCAGCCAAGAGCCCACACTTGGCGGGGGCACAGATACGCAGTATTTT. Protein product: CASSQEPTLGGGTDTQYF.

The J gene is TRBJ1-1, the V gene TRBV30; D gene uncertain. CDR1 and CDR2 (germline): GTSNPN, SVGIG (reference sequence). The CDR3 contains 13 residues. Trimming shortened V by 4 bases and J by 7 bases, and 16 bases separated the two germline ends. CDR3 sequence: CAWMGEYKDEAFF. The CDR3, as DNA: TGTGCCTGGATGGGCGAATACAAGGATGAAGCTTTCTTT.